What follows describes a single T cell receptor beta chain. Antigen unknown. The source of the sample is a study of T cell responses to AZD1222 COVID-19 vaccine. General study findings and limits: Spike-spanning, vaccine-associated CD4 TCRs were dominant at 160-218 and 743-854. Two AZD1222 administrations were followed by greater Spike-specific TCR breadth and depth.

Germline CDR1 MNHEY, CDR2 SVGAGI. This CDR3 region has 12 residues. Losses at the gene ends were 8 bases for V and 8 bases for J; bases not matched to a gene: 8. The data were produced by immunoSEQ multiplex PCR, yet TCRdb's version contains in-frame clones alone and is incomplete. This repertoire shows under 150,000 clones, roughly 85% found once; its top ten account for 7.9%. The chain has TRBV6-5 and TRBJ1-2; TRBD1 matches 7 bases. The source is an adult who received the MenACWY meningococcal vaccine as a control. The sample in question was peripheral blood, obtained 28 days after the second dose of the MenACWY control vaccine. The CDR3 DNA follows: TGTGCCAGCCAGACAGGGTCTTTCGGCTACACCTTC. It translates to CASQTGSFGYTF.